The 10 T cell receptor beta chains below come from one sample, sequenced in a study of shared clonotypes between healthy human individuals. Some clones are missing from TCRdb's copy, which holds only in-frame ones; the method was immunoSEQ multiplex PCR. The sample carries 1.6 million or so clones, approximately 98.5% recorded once. The sequencing input was naive CD4+ T cells sorted from blood. Subset reported: CD45RA+ positively selected. These receptors were taken from a man younger than 40 in good health.

V and J are TRBV28 and TRBJ1-4; D is perhaps TRBD1 (5 bases). Trimming pared 4 bases from V and 5 bases from J, leaving 11 bases between. This CDR3 is 14 amino acids long. Germline lookup yields CDR1 MDHEN and CDR2 SYDVKM. The CDR3 loop reads CASSSQGRNEKLFF. DNA for the CDR3: TGTGCCAGCAGTTCTCAGGGAAGGAATGAAAAACTGTTTTTT.

The chain recombines TRBV5-1 with TRBJ2-7; D is perhaps TRBD1 or TRBD2 (7 bases each). This CDR3 is built from 14 residues. Looked up from germline, CDR1 is SGHRS and CDR2 is YFSETQ. Trimming stripped 6 bases from V and 2 bases from J, with 15 bases between. The CDR3 loop is CASKGGQGAYEQYF. In DNA form, the CDR3 reads TGCGCCAGCAAGGGGGGGCAGGGGGCCTACGAGCAGTACTTC.

The rearrangement links TRBV7-6 to TRBJ1-4; D remains ambiguous. The germline V gene has CDR1 SGHVS and CDR2 FNYEAQ. Deletions cut 2 bases from V and 0 bases from J, with 10 bases between. This CDR3 comprises 16 residues. The DNA of the CDR3 is TGTGCCAGCAGCTTATTGTCTGGTGCAACTAATGAAAAACTGTTTTTT. Translating it yields CASSLLSGATNEKLFF.

The chain employs TRBV11-2 and TRBJ2-1; D gene uncertain. This CDR3 has 15 amino acids. CDR1 and CDR2 from the germline V gene are SGHAT and FQNNGV. Trimming pared 5 bases from V and 3 bases from J, leaving 14 bases between. The CDR3 region is CASSHIPQIYNEQFF. The CDR3 nucleotides read TGTGCCAGCAGCCATATCCCGCAGATCTACAATGAGCAGTTCTTC.

The rearrangement links TRBV7-8 to TRBJ2-1; a possible D gene is TRBD1 (7 bases). Germline CDR1 and CDR2: SGHVS and FQNEAQ. V was clipped by 8 bases and J by 7 bases, with 21 bases between them. This CDR3 comprises 15 residues. The CDR3 region is CASGRTNSRGNEQFF. CDR3 bases: TGTGCCAGCGGGAGGACTAATAGCAGGGGGAATGAGCAGTTCTTC. The variable domain in full, with the rest retrieved from reference TRBV7-8 and TRBJ2-1, is GAGVSQSPRYKVAKRGQDVALRCDPISGHVSLFWYQQALGQGPEFLTYFQNEAQLDKSGLPSDRFFAERPEGSVSTLKIQRTQQEDSAVYLCASGRTNSRGNEQFFGPGTRLTVL.

Comment on this clone: Other DNA sequences from this sample encode an identical CDR3 as well. This chain joins TRBV25-1 and TRBJ2-3; a weak D match, TRBD2 (5 bases). V dropped 3 bases and J dropped 1 base, with 8 bases sitting between them. Germline V gene data show CDR1 as MGHDK and CDR2 as SYGVNS. This CDR3 comprises 14 residues. The DNA for the CDR3 is TGTGCCAGCAGTGATCCGCGGGGCACAGATACGCAGTATTTT. Translated: CASSDPRGTDTQYF.

This clone was detected only once. This sequence joins TRBV7-8 and TRBJ2-3; possibly TRBD1 for D (7 bases). V was cut by 5 bases and J by 4 bases, with 22 bases left in between. This CDR3 contains 17 residues. CDR1 SGHVS and CDR2 FQNEAQ come from the germline V gene. CDR3 sequence reads: CASSEGARLGGPDTQYF. The CDR3 nucleotides are TGTGCCAGCAGCGAAGGAGCCCGACTAGGGGGCCCAGATACGCAGTATTTT.

The chain joins TRBV4-1 to TRBJ2-2; no definite D call. Per the germline V gene, CDR1 is MGHRA and CDR2 is YSYEKL. The CDR3 runs to 12 residues. Trimming shortened V by 3 bases and J by 5 bases, and 4 bases separated the two germline ends. DNA of the CDR3: TGCGCCAGCAGCCATCCAACCGGGGAGCTGTTTTTT. Its protein is CASSHPTGELFF.

The genes are TRBV10-2 and TRBJ2-1, with TRBD2 matching 8 bases. With V trimmed by 0 bases and J by 4 bases, 8 bases remained unmatched. The CDR3 runs to 17 residues. Germline assignment: CDR1 WSHSY and CDR2 SAAADI. Here the CDR3 DNA reads TGCGCCAGCAGTGAGTCGGCGGGGGGCTCGGGTTACAATGAGCAGTTCTTC. Protein sequence: CASSESAGGSGYNEQFF.

The chain joins TRBV28 to TRBJ1-1, with D possibly TRBD1 on 5 matching bases. The germline V gene encodes CDR1 MDHEN and CDR2 SYDVKM. There are 14 residues in the CDR3. Trimming pared 5 bases from V and 10 bases from J, leaving 20 bases between. CDR3 region: CASSPPGTFWGAFF. In nucleotides, the CDR3 is TGTGCCAGCAGTCCCCCCGGGACCTTTTGGGGAGCTTTCTTT.